Below, one T cell receptor (beta chain) is given with its context. The antigen is unknown. TCRdb's copy holds only in-frame clones and misses some; the assay was immunoSEQ multiplex PCR. The sample has roughly 70,000 clones, roughly 87% seen once. The sample comes from a study of OX40 agonist ivuxolimab in advanced cancers. The wider study: Ivuxolimab is an agonistic anti-OX40 (CD134) antibody, and patients were treated with it. It was permissible to have had prior anti-PD-1, anti-PD-L1 or anti-CTLA-4 therapy, and approximately 40% had some. Study-level findings and limits: CD4+ and CD8+ T cells in blood underwent clonal expansion by week 6 at 0.1 to 3.0 mg/kg. Among T cells, CD8+ cells averaged more expanded clones than CD4+ cells.

This specimen was CD4+ or CD8+ T cells sorted from blood, taken in a trial of the OX40 agonist ivuxolimab. This receptor was taken from an adult with an advanced solid tumor such as melanoma, head and neck, liver or kidney cancer.

The CDR3 reads CASSLEGQGDSEQFF. Here the CDR3 DNA reads TGTGCCAGCAGCTTAGAAGGACAGGGGGATTCTGAGCAGTTCTTC. The V call is TRBV7-3, the J call TRBJ2-1, with 10 bases fitting TRBD1. Germline-derived CDR1 and CDR2 are SGHTA and FQGTGA. CDR3 length: 15 residues. V was clipped by 2 bases and J by 9 bases; unmatched bases: 7.